The next 23 T cell receptor beta chains were all read from a single sample in a study of cytomegalovirus exposure and HLA in healthy donors. Both 60 Vbeta primers and 13 Jbeta primers went into the PCR. Generated by immunoSEQ multiplex PCR, the TCRdb table keeps only in-frame clones and is missing some. The table shows approximately 190,000 clones, with about 89% occurring only once. Sequenced material: PBMCs. The origin of the receptors is a man aged 30-40 years in good health and CMV-seronegative.

The gene calls are TRBV19 and TRBJ2-1, with 7 bases identical to TRBD2. J lost 5 bases, V lost 5 bases, and 9 bases had no gene match. Germline values: CDR1 LNHDA, CDR2 SQIVND (reference sequence). This CDR3 spans 15 amino acids. CDR3 DNA sequence: TGTGCCAGTAGTTCGCAGGGACTAACGAACAATGAGCAGTTCTTC. Encoded protein: CASSSQGLTNNEQFF.

The CDR3 sequence: CASRTGRAVREKLFF. The DNA of the CDR3 is TGTGCCAGTAGGACAGGTAGGGCGGTACGTGAAAAACTGTTTTTT. V and J are TRBV19 and TRBJ1-4; D may be TRBD1 (6 bases). With 6 bases removed from V and 7 bases from J, the gap between germline ends came to 18 bases. The germline CDR1 and CDR2 sequences are LNHDA and SQIVND (reference sequence). The CDR3 totals 15 residues.

V usage is TRBV4-2 and J usage is TRBJ1-1; D unclear. The CDR3 length is 17 residues. Trimming took off 0 bases at V and 7 bases at J, with 21 bases between the two ends. The germline V gene has CDR1 LGHNA and CDR2 YNFKEQ. The CDR3, as DNA: TGTGCCAGCAGCCAAGATGGTGAGGGCAGGTATTTCGGTGAAGCTTTCTTT. Its translation: CASSQDGEGRYFGEAFF.

V and J are TRBV10-1 and TRBJ1-2, with 7 bases that match TRBD1. Germline lookup yields CDR1 WNHNN and CDR2 SYGVQD (reference sequence). Losses at the gene ends were 3 bases for V and 8 bases for J; bases not matched to a gene: 6. This CDR3 has 13 amino acids. DNA for the CDR3: TGCGCCAGCAGTGACCACAGGGGCCGAGGCTACACCTTC. Translating gives CASSDHRGRGYTF.

The V gene is TRBV12-5, the J gene TRBJ2-1, with 12 bases matching TRBD2. V lost 1 base to trimming and J lost 2 bases; unmatched junction nucleotides: 3. This CDR3 contains 17 residues. Germline V gene sequence: CDR1 LGHNT, CDR2 FRNRAP. The CDR3 nucleotides are TGTGCTAGTGGTTTGGACGGACTAGCGGGAACCTACAATGAGCAGTTCTTC. Protein product: CASGLDGLAGTYNEQFF.

The chain uses TRBV5-1 and TRBJ2-1, with 9 bases fitting TRBD1. Germline loops: CDR1 SGHRS, CDR2 YFSETQ. The CDR3 runs 16 residues. The trim removed 0 bases at V and 1 base at J, leaving 2 bases unmatched. The CDR3 loop is CASSLVGTGSYNEQFF. DNA of the CDR3: TGCGCCAGCAGCTTGGTTGGGACAGGGTCCTACAATGAGCAGTTCTTC.

A few counts support this clone. V usage is TRBV29-1 and J usage is TRBJ2-1; D is unresolved. The CDR3 is 10 residues long. The germline V gene encodes CDR1 SQVTM and CDR2 ANQGSEA. Deletions cut 4 bases from V and 6 bases from J, with 4 bases between. CDR3 DNA sequence: TGCAGCGTTGTTCGCAATGAGCAGTTCTTC. Translating it yields CSVVRNEQFF.

This clone was seen a single time. The rearrangement uses TRBV7-9 and TRBJ2-5; the D gene is possibly TRBD2 (6 bases). The CDR3 is 17 residues long. The V gene's germline CDR1 is SEHNR and CDR2 FQNEAQ (reference sequence). Trimming took off 5 bases at V and 4 bases at J, with 23 bases between the two ends. CDR3 sequence reads: CASSPNRGVRVRETQYF. The CDR3, as DNA: TGTGCCAGCAGCCCCAATCGCGGGGTCCGGGTAAGAGAGACCCAGTACTTC.

This clone occurred a few times. V usage is TRBV28 and J usage is TRBJ2-7; D is possibly TRBD2 (6 bases). The CDR3 sequence is 14 residues long. Trimming removed 2 bases at V and 0 bases at J, with 8 bases between. The V gene's germline CDR1 is MDHEN and CDR2 SYDVKM. CDR3 nucleotide sequence: TGTGCCAGCAGTTTAGGACTACACTCCTACGAGCAGTACTTC. Residues: CASSLGLHSYEQYF.

The chain's CDR3 is CASSLSGTGYGYTF. Here the CDR3 DNA reads TGTGCCAGTAGTCTTTCCGGGACAGGTTATGGCTACACCTTC. The chain uses TRBV19 and TRBJ1-2; 8 nucleotides line up with TRBD1. Germline CDR1 LNHDA, CDR2 SQIVND (reference sequence). The CDR3 totals 14 residues. With 5 bases clipped from V and 5 bases from J, the junction kept 7 bases outside the gene matches. The full variable domain, its missing parts supplied by reference TRBV19 and TRBJ1-2, is DGGITQSPKYLFRKEGQNVTLSCEQNLNHDAMYWYRQDPGQGLRLIYYSQIVNDFQKGDIAEGYSVSREKKESFPLTVTSAQKNPTAFYLCASSLSGTGYGYTFGSGTRLTVV.

The J gene is TRBJ1-1, the V gene TRBV6-1, with 8 bases fitting TRBD1. The V segment lost 4 bases and the J segment 4 bases; nucleotides outside the gene matches: 8. This CDR3 is built from 15 residues. CDR1 is MNHNS, CDR2 SASEGT, per germline. The CDR3 protein is CASSVTGDFGTEAFF. In nucleotides, the CDR3 is TGTGCCAGCAGTGTGACAGGGGACTTTGGCACTGAAGCTTTCTTT.

The chain employs TRBV28 and TRBJ1-6, with a tentative D call TRBD1 (6 bases). The V end lost 5 bases, the J end lost 6 bases, and 11 bases lay between the germline ends. Germline CDR1 MDHEN, CDR2 SYDVKM. There are 14 residues in the CDR3. Here the CDR3 reads CASSQAGVNSPLHF. The CDR3 coding sequence is TGTGCCAGCAGTCAGGCAGGGGTTAATTCACCCCTCCACTTT.

This clone has just one count. The chain is built from TRBV6-1 and TRBJ2-1; 7 positions agree with TRBD1. Germline V gene sequence: CDR1 MNHNS, CDR2 SASEGT. V dropped 3 bases and J dropped 8; count of bases not matched to a gene: 7. The CDR3 runs to 14 residues. The CDR3 sequence is CASSDQRTGDEQFF. The CDR3 nucleotides are TGTGCCAGCAGTGACCAGAGAACAGGGGATGAGCAGTTCTTC.

The chain has TRBV5-1 and TRBJ2-2; D possibly corresponds to TRBD1 (6 bases). In germline, CDR1 is SGHRS, CDR2 YFSETQ. There are 16 residues in the CDR3. Trimming removed 4 bases from V and 6 bases from J, with 19 bases in between. CDR3 amino acids: CASSLGGLRVPGELFF. CDR3 coding DNA: TGCGCCAGCAGCCTTGGGGGCCTGAGGGTCCCCGGGGAGCTGTTTTTT.

The chain recombines TRBV27 with TRBJ1-1; D possibly corresponds to TRBD1 (6 bases). Germline-derived CDR1 and CDR2 are MNHEY and SMNVEV (reference sequence). V was trimmed by 2 bases and J by 4 bases, leaving 11 bases between them. The CDR3 is made up of 14 amino acids. As DNA, the CDR3 is TGTGCCAGCAGTTTACTGGGGGCGGGCACTGAAGCTTTCTTT. Translating gives CASSLLGAGTEAFF.

This sequence joins TRBV5-1 and TRBJ1-2; 9 bases agree with TRBD1. V lost 7 bases to trimming and J lost 7 bases; unmatched junction nucleotides: 14. Germline CDR1 reads SGHRS; CDR2 reads YFSETQ. This CDR3 has 15 residues. The CDR3 here is CASAETTGQGSGYTF. CDR3 in DNA: TGCGCCAGCGCAGAAACGACGGGACAGGGCTCTGGCTACACCTTC.

The rearrangement joins TRBV4-3 to TRBJ1-2; D not certain. CDR1 and CDR2 (germline): LGHNA, YSLEER. The CDR3 has 16 amino acids. Trimming took off 0 bases at V and 0 bases at J, with 11 bases between the two ends. The CDR3 sequence is CASSQDMAASNYGYTF. CDR3 DNA: TGCGCCAGCAGCCAAGACATGGCTGCTTCTAACTATGGCTACACCTTC.

The chain is built from TRBV19 and TRBJ1-1, with D uncertain. This CDR3 contains 15 residues. The germline gives CDR1 LNHDA, CDR2 SQIVND (reference sequence). V dropped 3 bases and J dropped 0 bases, with 11 bases sitting between them. The CDR3 DNA reads as TGTGCCAGTAGTATCGGGGTATCCCTGAACACTGAAGCTTTCTTT. The encoded protein is CASSIGVSLNTEAFF.

The V gene is TRBV4-1, the J gene TRBJ2-1; D might be TRBD1 (6 bases). The germline V and J ends were trimmed by 4 bases and 2 bases, with 15 bases remaining between them. The CDR3 contains 16 residues. The germline gives CDR1 MGHRA, CDR2 YSYEKL. This CDR3 is CASSRPWDKTYNEQFF. The CDR3 DNA sequence: TGCGCCAGCAGCCGGCCCTGGGACAAGACCTACAATGAGCAGTTCTTC.

The J gene is TRBJ1-1, the V gene TRBV6-5; 7 nucleotides line up with TRBD1. Germline lookup yields CDR1 MNHEY and CDR2 SVGAGI. The CDR3 is 13 amino acids. V gave up 5 bases and J gave up 4 bases; unmatched junction bases: 4. The CDR3 coding sequence is TGTGCCAGCAGTCCGAACAGGGGCACTGAAGCTTTCTTT. Translation: CASSPNRGTEAFF.

This chain connects TRBV5-1 to TRBJ2-1, with TRBD1 matching 9 bases. Germline V CDR1 and CDR2: SGHRS, YFSETQ. This CDR3 spans 13 amino acids. V was clipped by 7 bases and J by 4 bases; unmatched bases: 3. CDR3 DNA sequence: TGCGCCAGCGCCGGGACAGGGTACAATGAGCAGTTCTTC. Its translation: CASAGTGYNEQFF. Complete variable domain (other parts from reference TRBV5-1 and TRBJ2-1): KAGVTQTPRYLIKTRGQQVTLSCSPISGHRSVSWYQQTPGQGLQFLFEYFSETQRNKGNFPGRFSGRQFSNSRSEMNVSTLELGDSALYLCASAGTGYNEQFFGPGTRLTVL.

This sequence joins TRBV4-2 and TRBJ2-3, with D perhaps TRBD2 (6 bases). Trimming shortened V by 1 base and J by 0 bases, and 14 bases separated the two germline ends. The CDR3 has 17 residues. Germline values: CDR1 LGHNA, CDR2 YNFKEQ. The CDR3 region is CASSQGTTEPSTDTQYF. In DNA form, the CDR3 reads TGTGCCAGCAGCCAAGGGACTACAGAACCTAGCACAGATACGCAGTATTTT.

Regarding this clone: The CDR3 does not close with the conserved phenylalanine or tryptophan, likely indicating a read error. The limits of the CDR3 on the DNA are not certain, so only TCRdb's listed CDR3 is given. The chain couples TRBV29-1 to TRBJ1-5; the table calls TRBD1, which could not be checked here. The CDR3 totals 9 residues, both ends included. Germline lookup yields CDR1 SQVTM and CDR2 ANQGSEA. The CDR3: CSATIPDST.